A selection of T cell receptor beta chains follows, all from one sample in a study of neoadjuvant nivolumab and ipilimumab in lung cancer. Only in-frame clones appear in the TCRdb table, and some are missing; sequencing was by immunoSEQ multiplex PCR. The data hold around 8,100 clones, with 75% to 85% observed a single time. This material consisted of adjacent normal lung tissue, taken after neoadjuvant nivolumab, alone or with ipilimumab, at or shortly before surgery. Source of these receptors: an adult with non-small cell lung cancer. CDR3s include the opening cysteine and the closing phenylalanine or tryptophan. A D gene is named only where the DNA matches it firmly. Clone size, where shown, is once, few, many, or a class for clones that have expanded.

d_call,j_call,v_call,clone_size,cdr3_aa,cdr3_nt
TRBD1,TRBJ2-7,TRBV5-5,once,CASRSGQANYEQYF,TGTGCCAGCAGGTCGGGACAGGCTAACTACGAGCAGTACTTC
TRBD2,TRBJ2-1,TRBV29-1,few,CSYLPSGGQGEQFF,TGCAGCTACCTTCCCAGCGGGGGGCAAGGTGAGCAGTTCTTC
TRBD1,TRBJ1-2,TRBV5-4,NA,CASSFGTGGLTNYGYTF,TGTGCCAGCAGCTTCGGGACAGGGGGCCTCACTAACTATGGCTACACCTTC
NA,TRBJ2-1,TRBV4-1,few,CASSQYNEQFF,TGCGCCAGCAGCCAGTACAATGAGCAGTTCTTC
TRBD2,TRBJ2-3,TRBV5-1,NA,CASSLVGLAGGTDTQYF,TGCGCCAGCAGCTTGGTGGGACTAGCGGGGGGAACAGATACGCAGTATTTT
TRBD1,TRBJ2-7,TRBV7-8,NA,CASSSRTGNFNEQYF,TGTGCCAGCAGCTCCCGGACAGGCAATTTCAACGAGCAGTACTTC
NA,TRBJ2-7,TRBV11-1,few,CASSLPGPSTYEQYF,TGTGCCAGCAGCTTGCCGGGACCTAGTACCTACGAGCAGTACTTC
TRBD2,TRBJ2-6,TRBV6-6,NA,CASSYSREGNVLTF,TGTGCCAGCAGTTACTCGAGGGAGGGAAACGTCCTGACTTTC
TRBD1,TRBJ2-7,TRBV14,once,CASSQLGQGTYEQYF,TGTGCCAGCAGCCAGTTGGGACAGGGGACCTACGAGCAGTACTTC
NA,TRBJ1-2,TRBV4-1,NA,CASSQEIYYGYTF,TGCGCCAGCAGCCAAGAGATATACTATGGCTACACCTTC
NA,TRBJ2-7,TRBV6-5,NA,CASSRSGDPSYEQYF,TGTGCCAGCAGTAGAAGTGGGGATCCCTCCTACGAGCAGTACTTC
NA,TRBJ2-7,TRBV28,NA,CAGRTAGSYEQYF,TGTGCCGGCCGGACGGCCGGATCCTACGAGCAGTACTTC
NA,TRBJ2-7,TRBV11-2,NA,CASSLDGGGGQYEQYF,TGTGCCAGCAGCTTAGATGGGGGGGGCGGTCAGTACGAGCAGTACTTC
NA,TRBJ1-1,TRBV5-1,NA,CASSLVPQNTEAFF,TGCGCCAGCAGCTTGGTCCCGCAGAACACTGAAGCTTTCTTT
NA,TRBJ1-2,TRBV27,NA,CASSFRGSYGYTF,TGTGCCAGCAGTTTTCGAGGGAGCTATGGCTACACCTTC
TRBD1,TRBJ2-7,TRBV7-6,few,CASSSGTDYEQYF,TGTGCCAGCAGCTCCGGGACAGACTACGAGCAGTACTTC
TRBD2,TRBJ2-7,TRBV7-9,NA,CASSPLSGGSYEQYF,TGTGCCAGCAGCCCCCTCAGCGGGGGTAGCTACGAGCAGTACTTC
NA,TRBJ2-1,TRBV5-6,NA,CASSRASFDNEQFF,TGTGCCAGCAGCCGGGCATCGTTTGACAATGAGCAGTTCTTC
TRBD1,TRBJ1-2,TRBV5-4,NA,CASSKDRGFDGYTF,TGTGCCAGCAGCAAGGACAGGGGTTTTGATGGCTACACCTTC
NA,TRBJ1-4,TRBV18,NA,CASSPTASATNEKLFF,TGTGCCAGCTCACCAACTGCCTCCGCAACTAATGAAAAACTGTTTTTT
NA,TRBJ2-6,TRBV27,NA,CASTDRSSGANVLTF,TGTGCCAGCACGGACCGGAGCTCTGGGGCCAACGTCCTGACTTTC
TRBD1,TRBJ1-2,TRBV5-6,NA,CASSMTGQGIIYGYTF,TGTGCCAGCAGCATGACGGGACAGGGAATCATCTATGGCTACACCTTC
TRBD1,TRBJ1-2,TRBV5-1,once,CASSPSGGTNYGYTF,TGCGCCAGCAGCCCTTCAGGGGGGACAAACTATGGCTACACCTTC